Sequencing of this T cell receptor beta chain was carried out in a study of T cell responses to AZD1222 COVID-19 vaccine (dated by TCRdb to about 2021). Regarding the study in general: A total of about 250 trial participants underwent TCR sequencing, of whom nearly 210 had received two doses of AZD1222 and 26 had received two doses of the MenACWY control vaccine. Enrollment into the trials was organized by age into subgroups of 18-55, 56-69 and 70-plus years, and those subgroups contained roughly 150, 30 and 60 TCR-sequenced participants, respectively.

In the germline V gene, CDR1 corresponds to SGHRS and CDR2 to YFSETQ. V drops 0 bases and J drops 1 base, leaving 7 bases in between. Taken from cysteine to phenylalanine, the CDR3 has 15 residues. Here the CDR3 DNA is all that survives: 45 bases in frame from base 1. As to this clone: Its cognate antigen has yet to be identified. No base quality values were provided; no much bigger clone lies one nucleotide off.

The CDR3 regions of human TCRbeta chains were subjected to immunosequencing. Regarding the original processing steps: TCRs in the repertoires were compared against a reference library of SARS-CoV-2-specific TCRs that had been generated with the MIRA antigen-specificity platform. Breadth was defined as the fraction of unique TCRs that were SARS-CoV-2-associated, and depth was defined as the fraction of total T cells that were SARS-CoV-2-associated. Using the MIRA data, each spike-specific TCR was mapped to the spike region that the TCR reacts to and placed in a CD4 or CD8 class. Log10-transformed breadth and depth values were compared by one-way ANOVA with Sidak's multiple comparisons tests. Here the immuneACCESS table is served through TCRdb, limited to in-frame sequences with V and J called. Missing clones are a known gap in these copies; in checked studies unresolved V genes cover under half, and the rest lacks a known reason. The V and J calls and clone size come from that table; D and trimming were worked out from the DNA. The table for this sample lists 84,000 or so clones; under 95% of them were counted only once. Together, the top ten hold roughly 5.6% of the sample.

What the time point label conveys for this sample: baseline before first vaccination. The treatment or condition label here, explained by the study, means: meningococcal conjugate vaccine given as trial control. The vaccinee samples were drawn from two UK trials, COV001 and COV002, one of which was a single-blind randomized controlled phase 2/3 trial testing AZD1222 (ChAdOx1 nCoV-19) in healthy adults. For TCRbeta chain sequencing, PBMC samples from trial participants were taken at day 0 and at day 28 after the second dose. Beyond this particular receptor, the publication reports: In the small 56-69-year group, the increase in depth fell short of significance, most likely because of low power. Because no samples from the day 14 peak response were available, repertoires could be characterized only after the peak T cell response. Epitopes outside the regions mutated in the B.1.351 and B.1.1.7 variants were reportedly recognized by nearly half of the unique spike-specific TCRs. Most participants were white British and females outnumbered males, and the authors suggested that clonal diversity may have been underestimated. Spike-specific TCR breadth and depth rose significantly after two AZD1222 doses compared with day 0 and with MenACWY recipients. CD4 TCRs associated with the vaccine covered the entire spike protein, and the dominant responses were in regions 160-218 and 743-854. Only five to seven AZD1222 recipients were SARS-CoV-2 seropositive at baseline, limiting conclusions about previously exposed vaccinees.

Sequenced here: peripheral blood, sampled on day 0 of MenACWY control vaccination. This sequence uses TRBV5-1 and TRBJ2-2, with TRBD1 perhaps the D gene, on 5 matching bases. The clonotype originates from an adult in good health. The DNA reads as follows: TGCGCCAGCAGCTTGGGACAGTGGAACACCGGGGAGCTGTTTTTT. This codes for CASSLGQWNTGELFF. With the portions outside the CDR3 filled from the reference TRBV5-1 and TRBJ2-2 genes, the complete variable region becomes KAGVTQTPRYLIKTRGQQVTLSCSPISGHRSVSWYQQTPGQGLQFLFEYFSETQRNKGNFPGRFSGRQFSNSRSEMNVSTLELGDSALYLCASSLGQWNTGELFFGEGSRLTVL.